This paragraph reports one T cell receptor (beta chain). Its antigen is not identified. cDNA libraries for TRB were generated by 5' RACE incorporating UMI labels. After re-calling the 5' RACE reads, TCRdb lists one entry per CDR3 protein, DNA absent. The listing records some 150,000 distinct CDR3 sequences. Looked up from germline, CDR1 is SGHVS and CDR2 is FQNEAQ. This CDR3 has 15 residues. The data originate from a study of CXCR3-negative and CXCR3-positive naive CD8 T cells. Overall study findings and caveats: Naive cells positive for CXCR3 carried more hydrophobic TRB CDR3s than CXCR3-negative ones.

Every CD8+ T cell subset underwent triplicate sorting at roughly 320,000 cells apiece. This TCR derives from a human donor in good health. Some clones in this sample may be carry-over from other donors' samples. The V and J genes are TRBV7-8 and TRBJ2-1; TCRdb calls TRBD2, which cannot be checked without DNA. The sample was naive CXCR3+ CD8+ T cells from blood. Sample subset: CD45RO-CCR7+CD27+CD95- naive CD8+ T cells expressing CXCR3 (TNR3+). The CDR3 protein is CASSLSGRNYNEQFF.